Each of the 26 T cell receptor beta chains below was sequenced from the same sample in a study of persistence of HIV-infected CD4 T cells. Cells were stimulated nonspecifically with anti-CD3/anti-CD28 magnetic beads. CD4+ T cells upregulating both CD40 ligand and CD69 were sorted as responding cells. Antigen specificity for these receptors is unknown. Sequencing used immunoSEQ version 4 in survey mode. Sequencing used immunoSEQ multiplex PCR; TCRdb keeps in-frame clones, though not all of them. In the table there are approximately 45,000 clones, approximately 90% of which are singletons. The sample was CD4+ T cells sorted from PBMCs after roughly 18-hour stimulation, taken from a patient who received antiretroviral therapy. These receptors were obtained from an adult woman with HIV who was CMV-seropositive.

The rearrangement uses TRBV14 and TRBJ2-7; no clear D gene. CDR3 length: 13 residues. V lost 0 bases and J lost 7, with 10 bases in between. Germline V gene data show CDR1 as SGHDN and CDR2 as FVKESK. The CDR3 region is CASSQDQLGEQYF. CDR3 in DNA: TGTGCCAGCAGCCAAGACCAATTGGGAGAGCAGTACTTC.

The V call is TRBV15, the J call TRBJ1-6, with 7 bases fitting TRBD1. From germline, CDR1 is LNHNV and CDR2 YYDKDF (reference sequence). V lost 6 bases and J lost 10; bases outside the gene matches: 6. This CDR3 contains 13 residues. This CDR3 is CATSYQGDSPLHF. CDR3 coding DNA: TGTGCCACCAGTTATCAGGGGGACTCACCCCTCCACTTT.

This clone was recorded once. The chain links TRBV7-9 to TRBJ1-1, with 7 bases that match TRBD1. This CDR3 spans 14 amino acids. From germline, CDR1 is SEHNR and CDR2 FQNEAQ (reference sequence). After removal of 5 bases from V and 1 base from J, the junction contained 4 bases not matched to a gene. The CDR3 nucleotides read TGTGCCAGCAGCGCGGGACAGCAGAACACTGAAGCTTTCTTT. Its translation: CASSAGQQNTEAFF.

This sequence joins TRBV6-5 and TRBJ1-2, with D maybe TRBD1 (5 bases). The germline gives CDR1 MNHEY, CDR2 SVGAGI. The CDR3 length is 16 residues. Trimming cost V 0 bases and J 4 bases, with 15 bases left between them. CDR3 residues: CASSYSTGKGIYGYTF. CDR3 nucleotides: TGTGCCAGCAGTTACTCGACCGGGAAGGGGATCTATGGCTACACCTTC.

This clone was picked up one time. V and J are TRBV3-1 (or the pseudogene TRBV3-2) and TRBJ1-6, with D tentatively TRBD1 (6 bases). There are 15 residues in the CDR3. CDR1 and CDR2 (germline): LGHDT, YNNKEL (reference sequence). V was clipped by 4 bases and J by 9 bases, with 16 bases between them. For the CDR3, the DNA is TGTGCCAGCAGCCTCTCTGTCGGGGGCGGTTCACCCCTCCACTTT. Its protein product is CASSLSVGGGSPLHF.

The chain carries TRBV24-1 and TRBJ2-1; the D gene is possibly TRBD2 (5 bases). V was cut by 5 bases and J by 1 base, with 8 bases left in between. The CDR3 is 14 amino acids. Germline V CDR1 and CDR2: KGHDR, SFDVKD. The chain's CDR3 is CATSGSGSYNEQFF. The DNA for the CDR3 is TGTGCCACCAGTGGCTCGGGATCCTACAATGAGCAGTTCTTC.

This sequence joins TRBV2 and TRBJ2-1; 8 bases map to TRBD2. The CDR3 consists of 17 residues. Germline-derived CDR1 and CDR2 are SNHLY and FYNNEI. The V segment lost 5 bases and the J segment 0 bases; nucleotides outside the gene matches: 9. CDR3 protein: CASSRFPRGASYNEQFF. CDR3 nucleotides: TGTGCCAGCAGTCGATTTCCGCGGGGGGCCTCCTACAATGAGCAGTTCTTC.

This chain joins TRBV3-1 (or the pseudogene TRBV3-2) and TRBJ1-2; D is possibly TRBD1 (5 bases). Trimming shortened V by 4 bases and J by 6 bases, and 15 bases separated the two germline ends. Germline CDR1 and CDR2: LGHDT and YNNKEL (reference sequence). This CDR3 region has 14 residues. The DNA for the CDR3 is TGTGCCAGCAGCCGGACACTTCGGAGGGATGGCTACACCTTC. This sequence encodes CASSRTLRRDGYTF.

V usage is TRBV7-2 and J usage is TRBJ2-3; TRBD2 aligns across 7 bases. Germline V gene sequence: CDR1 SGHTA, CDR2 FQGNSA. The junction had 7 bases not matched to a gene; V was cut back by 1 base and J by 3 bases. This CDR3 comprises 16 residues. CDR3 in DNA: TGTGCCAGCAGCTTAGGGAATAGCGGGTTTACAGATACGCAGTATTTT. Protein: CASSLGNSGFTDTQYF.

As to this clone: The same CDR3 can be traced to other DNA sequences in this sample. This rearrangement joins TRBV5-4 to TRBJ2-1; 8 nucleotides agree with TRBD2. Germline CDR1 is SGHNT and CDR2 is YYREEE (reference sequence). This CDR3 comprises 16 residues. V lost 0 bases, J lost 4 bases, and 6 bases stayed unmatched. CDR3 residues: CASSLEGGGSYNEQFF. The CDR3 bases are TGTGCCAGCAGCTTGGAGGGCGGGGGGAGTTACAATGAGCAGTTCTTC.

The gene calls are TRBV12-5 and TRBJ2-2; 9 bases align to TRBD1. In germline, CDR1 is LGHNT, CDR2 FRNRAP. The V and J ends lost 5 bases and 5 bases, in that order; junction bases with no gene match: 24. The CDR3 is made up of 21 amino acids. The chain's CDR3 is CASGDPGQGTVADLRTGELFF. The CDR3 bases are TGTGCTAGTGGTGATCCGGGACAGGGAACTGTAGCGGATCTTAGGACCGGGGAGCTGTTTTTT.

This clone is a singleton in its sample. The CDR3 region is CASSRDSLQAFF. In DNA form, the CDR3 reads TGTGCCAGCAGTCGGGACAGTTTGCAAGCTTTCTTT. The chain uses TRBV2 and TRBJ1-1, with 7 bases that match TRBD1. This CDR3 spans 12 amino acids. V was pared by 5 bases and J by 9 bases, with 6 bases of the junction left unmatched. CDR1 SNHLY and CDR2 FYNNEI come from the germline V gene.

The chain employs TRBV7-3 and TRBJ2-2, with D perhaps TRBD2 (7 bases). In germline, CDR1 is SGHTA, CDR2 FQGTGA. Trimming left V 5 bases short and J 5 bases short, with 18 bases between. The CDR3 has 16 amino acids. The CDR3 reads CASSPLGGGNTGELFF. The CDR3, as DNA: TGTGCCAGCAGCCCCCTTGGGGGGGGCAATACCGGGGAGCTGTTTTTT.

The rearrangement links TRBV30 to TRBJ2-1; D gene unclear. V was shortened by 3 bases and J by 11 bases, with 14 bases between the two germline ends. The CDR3 spans 12 residues. CDR1 is GTSNPN, CDR2 SVGIG, per germline (reference sequence). In DNA, the CDR3 is TGTGCCTGGAGGGATGCCGTGGGAAAGCAGTTCTTC. This sequence encodes CAWRDAVGKQFF.

The chain is built from TRBV6-5 and TRBJ2-3; D is possibly TRBD2 (5 bases). The germline CDR1 and CDR2 sequences are MNHEY and SVGAGI. V lost 4 bases to trimming and J lost 3 bases, with 11 bases between them. The CDR3 has 14 amino acids. CDR3 in amino acids: CASSLNRGTDTQYF. CDR3 in DNA: TGTGCCAGCAGTTTAAATCGGGGTACAGATACGCAGTATTTT.

This clone has only one observation. The chain is built from TRBV24-1 and TRBJ2-5; 12 bases are a match to TRBD2. Germline V gene data show CDR1 as KGHDR and CDR2 as SFDVKD. The CDR3 is made up of 15 amino acids. The V segment lost 5 bases and the J segment 2 bases; nucleotides outside the gene matches: 2. In nucleotides, the CDR3 is TGTGCCACCAGTGTCCTAGCGGGGGGGCAAGAGACCCAGTACTTC. Protein: CATSVLAGGQETQYF.

This clone was seen a single time. V is TRBV9 and J is TRBJ2-1, with 9 positions matching TRBD2. With 4 bases clipped from V and 2 bases from J, the junction kept 4 bases outside the gene matches. The germline V gene encodes CDR1 SGDLS and CDR2 YYNGEE. This CDR3 contains 15 residues. This CDR3 is CASSPRLAAYNEQFF. The CDR3 DNA reads as TGTGCCAGCAGCCCTAGACTAGCGGCCTACAATGAGCAGTTCTTC.

The V gene is TRBV29-1, the J gene TRBJ2-5; 7 nucleotides align to TRBD1. Germline CDR1 and CDR2: SQVTM and ANQGSEA. The trim removed 6 bases at V and 2 bases at J, leaving 3 bases unmatched. The CDR3 consists of 12 residues. Here the CDR3 reads CSVTGSQETQYF. DNA of the CDR3: TGCAGCGTGACAGGGTCACAAGAGACCCAGTACTTC.

As to this clone: The junction differs from germline at one of its ends, possibly a read error. The genes are TRBV4-1 and TRBJ2-3; 11 bases align to TRBD2. Germline CDR1 MGHRA, CDR2 YSYEKL. The CDR3 extends over 16 amino acids. The CDR3 sequence: CTSSTAGLAEKDTQYF. In DNA form, the CDR3 reads TGCACCAGCAGCACCGCGGGACTAGCGGAGAAAGATACGCAGTATTTT.

This rearrangement joins TRBV7-8 to TRBJ1-1; perhaps TRBD1 as D (6 bases). From germline, CDR1 is SGHVS and CDR2 FQNEAQ. Trimming took 5 bases from V and 2 from J, leaving 12 bases between them. The CDR3 is made up of 14 amino acids. CDR3 bases: TGTGCCAGCAGCGCCCGGGACACCAACACTGAAGCTTTCTTT. Protein product: CASSARDTNTEAFF. The full variable domain, in which reference TRBV7-8 and TRBJ1-1 provide the parts outside the CDR3, is GAGVSQSPRYKVAKRGQDVALRCDPISGHVSLFWYQQALGQGPEFLTYFQNEAQLDKSGLPSDRFFAERPEGSVSTLKIQRTQQEDSAVYLCASSARDTNTEAFFGQGTRLTVV.

The chain joins TRBV18 to TRBJ1-1; D possibly corresponds to TRBD1 (5 bases). Germline lookup yields CDR1 KGHSH and CDR2 LQKENI. This CDR3 spans 15 amino acids. Trimming cost V 2 bases and J 1 base, with 11 bases left between them. CDR3 in amino acids: CASSPGQGGNTEAFF. CDR3 nucleotide sequence: TGTGCCAGCTCACCAGGTCAGGGAGGGAACACTGAAGCTTTCTTT.

The genes are TRBV27 and TRBJ2-2, with a possible D match to TRBD2 (6 bases). From germline, CDR1 is MNHEY and CDR2 SMNVEV (reference sequence). There are 15 residues in the CDR3. V was pared by 2 bases and J by 9 bases, with 16 bases between. CDR3 loop: CASSLRGGVAWELFF. CDR3 coding DNA: TGTGCCAGCAGTTTAAGGGGAGGTGTCGCGTGGGAGCTGTTTTTT.

This clone occurred once. The rearrangement uses TRBV5-6 and TRBJ2-5; D is uncertain. The CDR3 is 13 amino acids. The germline V gene has CDR1 SGHDT and CDR2 YYEEEE. Trimming took off 0 bases at V and 2 bases at J, with 5 bases between the two ends. As DNA, the CDR3 is TGTGCCAGCAGCTTGGACAGTCAAGAGACCCAGTACTTC. Amino acid sequence: CASSLDSQETQYF.

The chain joins TRBV28 to TRBJ1-2, with D possibly TRBD1 on 6 matching bases. V was trimmed by 5 bases and J by 8 bases, leaving 18 bases between them. Germline-derived CDR1 and CDR2 are MDHEN and SYDVKM. This CDR3 has 14 residues. CDR3 sequence: CASSRPGGAGGYTF. CDR3 coding DNA: TGTGCCAGCAGTCGCCCCGGGGGGGCGGGAGGCTACACCTTC.

The chain recombines TRBV7-8 with TRBJ2-3; 11 bases line up with TRBD2. Germline-derived CDR1 and CDR2 are SGHVS and FQNEAQ. The CDR3 runs 17 residues. The V and J ends lost 5 bases and 4 bases, in that order; junction bases with no gene match: 11. The CDR3 DNA follows: TGTGCCAGCAGCCCCGTACCCACTAGCGGGGGTGCAGATACGCAGTATTTT. Amino acids: CASSPVPTSGGADTQYF.

This sequence joins TRBV5-4 and TRBJ2-7; D may be TRBD1 or TRBD2 (5 bases each). Germline CDR1 reads SGHNT; CDR2 reads YYREEE (reference sequence). V gave up 2 bases and J gave up 4 bases, with 19 bases separating them. CDR3 length equals 16 residues. The CDR3 is CASSFPTRSGRYEQYF. The CDR3 DNA sequence: TGTGCCAGCAGCTTTCCCACACGTTCGGGGCGGTACGAGCAGTACTTC.